The T cell receptor beta chain described here comes from a study of T cells in Graves' hyperthyroidism and ophthalmopathy (dated by TCRdb to the late 2010s). With respect to the entire study: Peripheral blood samples were taken at initial diagnosis, before any treatment was given. A discovery cohort of about a hundred patients, roughly 43 with Graves' ophthalmopathy and approximately 57 with stable Graves' hyperthyroidism, was used to find distinguishing TCR V-J signatures. Following sampling, methimazole starting at 30 mg daily was given to hyperthyroidism patients, and high-dose intravenous methylprednisolone was given to ophthalmopathy patients. The 100 discovery patients were randomly split 7:3 into training and test sets. The paper reports TCR Vbeta CDR3 sequencing of some 140 peripheral blood samples: around 41 ophthalmopathy, fewer than 85 hyperthyroidism and around 17 progressor patients. Whether ophthalmopathy could be predicted prospectively was tested in an independent validation cohort made up of about 18 hyperthyroidism patients plus 17 patients who later progressed to ophthalmopathy. Thyroid tissue and blood T-cell repertoires from six or seven Graves' hyperthyroidism patients were also compared in the study. Here is what the overall study found, with its caveats: In validation, the model predicted progression to ophthalmopathy with approximately 71% sensitivity and over 72% specificity, a median of 6.5 months before onset. Most expanded thyroid clonotypes (frequency above 0.001) were also detected in blood, suggesting blood repertoires may reflect thyroid immune responses. In cross-validation, a model built on a 13 V-J signature told ophthalmopathy apart from stable hyperthyroidism with 85% to 90% sensitivity and approximately 81% specificity, and in testing the same model reached 80%/75%. No statistical method was used to set the sample size in advance, and investigators knew the group allocation.

As regards this clonotype: No antigen is known for it. No much larger clone is present one base from it, and per-base qualities are unavailable.

The TCR beta CDR3 regions were amplified from RNA transcripts. For the first round of RT-PCR on the TCR CDR3, the HTBI primer set was used together with the Qiagen OneStep RT-PCR kit. The libraries were constructed in a second round of multiplex PCR and then size-selected and purified. Libraries were sequenced paired-end with 100 bp reads on an Illumina HiSeq2000. On the study's bioinformatics: Raw data were processed with SOAPnuke, discarding reads with adapters, uncalled bases, mean Phred below 15, or no exact constant-primer or identifier match. High-quality paired reads were merged with COPE v1.2.5, and unique nucleotide sequences were defined as clonotypes. MiTCR v1.1 was used to align the clonotypes against IMGT TRBV, TRBD and TRBJ reference segments. The analysis included only V-J combinations with a frequency above 0.0001, which together covered approximately 99% of the repertoires. The TCS score was defined as F50 (clonal expansion) divided by E x V (chaos), with BLOSUM62-based TCRdist calculated between CDR3 peptides within each V-J. Welch's t-statistics and random forest reduced around 520 V-J features to 10 to 15, which were used in a naive Bayes classifier (R e1071). TCRdb trimmed public reads at Q25 via fastp, called clones via MiXCR and kept in-frame beta chains. Each entry is one CDR3 protein sequence, shown with its most common DNA and genes. V and J calls and clone size were set by TCRdb, not the authors. For this sample the table gives some 770,000 distinct CDR3 sequences, of which approximately 16% were detected only once. The ten largest account for roughly 8% of the sample.

Graves' hyperthyroidism was defined as stable when no progression to ophthalmopathy occurred over 18 months of follow-up. The hyperthyroidism patients were between 18 and 65 years old and newly diagnosed, with a disease duration of less than 2 months. Patients with uncontrolled infections, other autoimmune diseases, pregnancy or lactation were excluded. Diagnoses relied on clinical symptoms, serum thyroxine and TRAb, thyroid ultrasound and orbital computed tomography. Ficoll-Paque density gradient centrifugation was used to isolate PBMCs from approximately 11 ml of fresh peripheral blood. Trizol reagent was used to extract total RNA, and RNA quality was then checked on an Agilent 2100 Bioanalyzer. Input material: blood. The source of this sequence is a man younger than 35 with Graves' hyperthyroidism.

The sequenced DNA is TGCAGTGCTTCGGGACTAGACCCTACCTTTCCCTACGAGCAGTACTTC. Its amino acids are CSASGLDPTFPYEQYF. The sequence joins TRBV20-1 to TRBJ2-7; TRBD2 fits 8 bases in the junction. Trimming accounts for 5 bases at V and 2 bases at J, while the number of junction bases matched to no gene is 14. The CDR3, cysteine through phenylalanine, is 16 amino acids long. Solely the CDR3 DNA is kept, with 48 bases framed from the first base. In the germline V gene (reference sequence), CDR1 corresponds to DFQATT and CDR2 to SNEGSKA.